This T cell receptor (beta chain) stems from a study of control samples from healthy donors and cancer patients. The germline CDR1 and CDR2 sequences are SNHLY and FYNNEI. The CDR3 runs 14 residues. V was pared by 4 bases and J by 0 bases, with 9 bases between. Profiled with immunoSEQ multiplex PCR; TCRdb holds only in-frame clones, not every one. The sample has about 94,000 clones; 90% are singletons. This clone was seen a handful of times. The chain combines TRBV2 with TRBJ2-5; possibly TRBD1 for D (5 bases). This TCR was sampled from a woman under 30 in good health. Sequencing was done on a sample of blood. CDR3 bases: TGTGCCAGCAGTGCGACAGTGTACCAAGAGACCCAGTACTTC. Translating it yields CASSATVYQETQYF.